One and the same sample provided the 7 T cell receptor beta chains below, sequenced in a study of regulatory T cells in long-lasting Graves disease. The time point: newly diagnosed GD, antithyroid drugs for less than 3 months. Preparation of the TCR library used RNA extracted from PBMCs. CDR3 regions were amplified by Arm-PCR using iRepertoire HTBI primers to build TCR beta libraries. MiXCR was run by TCRdb on the multiplex PCR reads, yielding one entry per CDR3 protein. This sample has approximately 400,000 distinct CDR3 sequences; approximately 15% occur once, and the top ten carry approximately 15%. Another study also made use of these data, one on T cells in Graves' hyperthyroidism and ophthalmopathy.

The sequencing here drew on peripheral blood mononuclear cells (PBMCs), taken at new diagnosis, from a patient treated with antithyroid drugs. The receptors come from a woman in her 30s with Graves disease.

Many counts were recorded for this clonotype. In nucleotides, the CDR3 is TGCAGTGCTTCGCTCGGGAGCTCCTACGAGCAGTACTTC. Translated: CSASLGSSYEQYF. V usage is TRBV20-1 and J usage is TRBJ2-7, with TRBD2 as a possible D gene (6 bases). Germline CDR1 is DFQATT and CDR2 is SNEGSKA (reference sequence). Trimming removed 5 bases at V and 0 bases at J, with 11 bases between. The CDR3 is 13 residues long.

A few counts support this clonotype. The chain uses TRBV20-1 and TRBJ2-7; 10 bases are shared with TRBD2. Germline CDR1 DFQATT, CDR2 SNEGSKA (reference sequence). The CDR3 length is 15 residues. J gave up 4 bases and V 1 base, and 7 bases lay outside the gene matches. DNA of the CDR3: TGCAGTGCTAGAGTTCCTAGCGGGAGAGGATACGAGCAGTACTTC. This codes for CSARVPSGRGYEQYF.

This chain links TRBV11-3 with TRBJ1-1; 10 nucleotides agree with TRBD1. Germline assignment: CDR1 SGHNT and CDR2 YENEEA. The V and J ends lost 6 bases and 3 bases, in that order; junction bases with no gene match: 7. The CDR3 is made up of 15 amino acids. The CDR3 bases are TGTGCCAGCAGATATACGACAGGGGGCTACACTGAAGCTTTCTTT. This encodes CASRYTTGGYTEAFF.

Ten or more counts support this clonotype. The CDR3 DNA reads TGTGCCAGCAGCCTGACAGGGCGGCTGTACACTGAAGCTTTCTTT. Its translation: CASSLTGRLYTEAFF. The chain couples TRBV7-8 to TRBJ1-1; 7 bases align to TRBD1. The germline V gene has CDR1 SGHVS and CDR2 FQNEAQ. The CDR3 runs to 15 residues. With V trimmed by 5 bases and J by 3 bases, 9 bases remained unmatched.

The chain couples TRBV20-1 to TRBJ2-7; D is ambiguous. Deletions cut 6 bases from V and 1 base from J, with 7 bases between. Germline assignment: CDR1 DFQATT and CDR2 SNEGSKA (reference sequence). This CDR3 comprises 11 residues. The CDR3 bases are TGCAGTGCCGCGCCGTCCTACGAGCAGTACTTC. Protein product: CSAAPSYEQYF.

This clonotype was detected ten times or more. V and J are TRBV6-2 or TRBV6-3 and TRBJ2-7; D call uncertain. Trimming shortened V by 4 bases and J by 2 bases, and 18 bases separated the two germline ends. Germline assignment: CDR1 MNHEY and CDR2 SVGEGT. This CDR3 is built from 16 residues. The CDR3 protein is CASSFRNLGSTYEQYF. As DNA, the CDR3 is TGTGCCAGCAGTTTTCGAAACCTAGGTTCAACCTACGAGCAGTACTTC.

This clonotype was picked up one time. A much bigger clone sits one base away, suggesting this may be a read error. The chain couples TRBV6-1 to TRBJ2-1; TRBD2 matches 10 bases. The CDR3 is 19 amino acids. Germline trimming cut 8 bases from V and 2 bases from J; bases unmatched to any gene: 18. Germline loops: CDR1 MNHNS, CDR2 SASEGT. CDR3 coding DNA: TGTGCCAGCCCAGGGGGGATAGCGGGAGGAGGGAGCGCCTACAATGAGCAGTTCTTC. Its translation is CASPGGIAGGGSAYNEQFF.